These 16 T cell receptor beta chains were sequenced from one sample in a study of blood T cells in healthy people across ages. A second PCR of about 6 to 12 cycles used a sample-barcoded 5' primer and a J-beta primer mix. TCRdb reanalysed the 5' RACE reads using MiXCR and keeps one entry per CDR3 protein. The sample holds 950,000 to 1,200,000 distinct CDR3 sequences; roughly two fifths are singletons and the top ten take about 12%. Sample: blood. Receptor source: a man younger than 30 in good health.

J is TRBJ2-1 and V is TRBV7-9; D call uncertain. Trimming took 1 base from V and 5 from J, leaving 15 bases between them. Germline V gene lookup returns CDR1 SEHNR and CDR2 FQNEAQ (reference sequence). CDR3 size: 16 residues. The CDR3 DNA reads TGTGCCAGCAGCTTAGTTTTCCAGTTTATCGACAATGAGCAGTTCTTC. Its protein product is CASSLVFQFIDNEQFF.

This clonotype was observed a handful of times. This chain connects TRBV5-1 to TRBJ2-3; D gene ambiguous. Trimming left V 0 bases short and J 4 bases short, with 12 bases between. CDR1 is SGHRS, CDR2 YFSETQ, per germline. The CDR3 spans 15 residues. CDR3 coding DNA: TGCGCCAGCAGCTTGGAGGGCAGAGGAGCAGATACGCAGTATTTT. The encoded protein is CASSLEGRGADTQYF.

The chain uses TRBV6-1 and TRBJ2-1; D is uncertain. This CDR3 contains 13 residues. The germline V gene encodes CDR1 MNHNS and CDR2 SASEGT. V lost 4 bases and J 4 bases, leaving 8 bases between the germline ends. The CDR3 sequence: CASSGDIYNEQFF. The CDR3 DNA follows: TGTGCCAGCAGTGGTGACATATACAATGAGCAGTTCTTC.

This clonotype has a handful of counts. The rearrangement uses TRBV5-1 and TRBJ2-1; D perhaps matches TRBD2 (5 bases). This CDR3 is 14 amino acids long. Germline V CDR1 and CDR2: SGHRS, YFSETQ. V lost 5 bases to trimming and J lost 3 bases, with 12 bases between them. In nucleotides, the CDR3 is TGCGCCAGCAGAGAGGGAGAAAGCTACAATGAGCAGTTCTTC. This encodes CASREGESYNEQFF.

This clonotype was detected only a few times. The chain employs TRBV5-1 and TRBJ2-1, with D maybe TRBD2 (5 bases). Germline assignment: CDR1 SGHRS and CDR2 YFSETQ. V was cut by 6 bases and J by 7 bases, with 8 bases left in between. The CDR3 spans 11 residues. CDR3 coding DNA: TGCGCCAGCAACTCGGGGAATGAGCAGTTCTTC. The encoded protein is CASNSGNEQFF. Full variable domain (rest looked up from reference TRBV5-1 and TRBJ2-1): KAGVTQTPRYLIKTRGQQVTLSCSPISGHRSVSWYQQTPGQGLQFLFEYFSETQRNKGNFPGRFSGRQFSNSRSEMNVSTLELGDSALYLCASNSGNEQFFGPGTRLTVL.

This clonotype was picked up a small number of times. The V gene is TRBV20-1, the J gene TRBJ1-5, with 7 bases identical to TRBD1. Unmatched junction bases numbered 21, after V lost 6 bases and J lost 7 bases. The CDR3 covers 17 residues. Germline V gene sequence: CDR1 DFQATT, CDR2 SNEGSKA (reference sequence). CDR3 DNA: TGCAGTGCAACCGAGAGGGGGACAGACCCACGATGGCAGCCCCAGCATTTT. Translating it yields CSATERGTDPRWQPQHF.

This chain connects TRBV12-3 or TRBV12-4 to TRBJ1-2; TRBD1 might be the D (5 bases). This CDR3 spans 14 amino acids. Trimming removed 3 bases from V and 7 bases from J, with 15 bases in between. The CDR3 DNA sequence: TGTGCCAGCAGTTTCGTCCAGGGAGGGAGTGGCTACACCTTC. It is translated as CASSFVQGGSGYTF.

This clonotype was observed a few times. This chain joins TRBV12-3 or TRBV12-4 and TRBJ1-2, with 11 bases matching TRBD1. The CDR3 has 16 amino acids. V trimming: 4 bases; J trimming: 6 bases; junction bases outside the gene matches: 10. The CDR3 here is CASSSFRTGGKDGYTF. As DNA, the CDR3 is TGTGCCAGCAGTTCTTTCCGGACAGGGGGCAAGGATGGCTACACCTTC.

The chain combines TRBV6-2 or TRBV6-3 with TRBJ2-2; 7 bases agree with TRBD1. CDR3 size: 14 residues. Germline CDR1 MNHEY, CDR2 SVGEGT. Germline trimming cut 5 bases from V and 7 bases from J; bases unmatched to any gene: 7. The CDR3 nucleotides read TGTGCCAGCAGTGTAACAGGGGAAGGCGGGGAGCTGTTTTTT. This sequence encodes CASSVTGEGGELFF.

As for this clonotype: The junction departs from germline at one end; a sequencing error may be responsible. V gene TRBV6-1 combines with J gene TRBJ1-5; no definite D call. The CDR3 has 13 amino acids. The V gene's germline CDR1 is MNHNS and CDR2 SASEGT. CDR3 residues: CATSGLNNRPQHF. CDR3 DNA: TGTGCCACCAGCGGTTTAAACAATCGGCCCCAGCATTTT.

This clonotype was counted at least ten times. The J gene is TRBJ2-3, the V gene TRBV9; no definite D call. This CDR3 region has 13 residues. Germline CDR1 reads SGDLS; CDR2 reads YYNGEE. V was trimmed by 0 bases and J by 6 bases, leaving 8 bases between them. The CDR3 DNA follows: TGTGCCAGCAGCGTAGGAGAGGTCGATACGCAGTATTTT. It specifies CASSVGEVDTQYF.

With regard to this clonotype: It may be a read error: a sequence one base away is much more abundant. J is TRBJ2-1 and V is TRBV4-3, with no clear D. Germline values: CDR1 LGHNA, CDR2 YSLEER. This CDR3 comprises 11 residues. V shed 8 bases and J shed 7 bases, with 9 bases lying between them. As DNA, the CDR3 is TGCGCCAGCTCCAAAGGGAATGAGCAGTTCTTC. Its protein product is CASSKGNEQFF.

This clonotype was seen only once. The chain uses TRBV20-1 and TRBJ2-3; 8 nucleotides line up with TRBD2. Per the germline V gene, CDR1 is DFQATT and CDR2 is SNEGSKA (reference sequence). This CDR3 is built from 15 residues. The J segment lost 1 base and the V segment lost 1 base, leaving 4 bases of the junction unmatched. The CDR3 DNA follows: TGCAGTGCTAGAGGGATCGGGGGGGGCACAGATACGCAGTATTTT. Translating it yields CSARGIGGGTDTQYF.

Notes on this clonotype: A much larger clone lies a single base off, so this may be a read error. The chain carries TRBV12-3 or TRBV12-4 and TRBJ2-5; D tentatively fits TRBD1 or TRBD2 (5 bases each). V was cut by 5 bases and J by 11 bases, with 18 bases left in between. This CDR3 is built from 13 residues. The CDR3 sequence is CASSGDQRNEQYF. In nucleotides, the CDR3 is TGTGCCAGCAGTGGGGACCAGAGGAATGAGCAGTACTTC.

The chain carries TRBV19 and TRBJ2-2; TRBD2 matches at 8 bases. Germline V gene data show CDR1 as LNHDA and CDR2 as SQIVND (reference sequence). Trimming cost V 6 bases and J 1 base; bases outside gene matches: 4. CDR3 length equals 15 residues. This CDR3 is CASRSSGENTGELFF. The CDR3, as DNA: TGTGCCAGTAGAAGTAGCGGGGAGAACACCGGGGAGCTGTTTTTT.

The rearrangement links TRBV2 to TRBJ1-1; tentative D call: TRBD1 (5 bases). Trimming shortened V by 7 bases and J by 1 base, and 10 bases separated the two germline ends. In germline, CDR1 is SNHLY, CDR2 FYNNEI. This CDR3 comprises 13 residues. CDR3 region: CASIGVQNTEAFF. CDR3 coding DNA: TGTGCCAGCATAGGGGTCCAGAACACTGAAGCTTTCTTT.